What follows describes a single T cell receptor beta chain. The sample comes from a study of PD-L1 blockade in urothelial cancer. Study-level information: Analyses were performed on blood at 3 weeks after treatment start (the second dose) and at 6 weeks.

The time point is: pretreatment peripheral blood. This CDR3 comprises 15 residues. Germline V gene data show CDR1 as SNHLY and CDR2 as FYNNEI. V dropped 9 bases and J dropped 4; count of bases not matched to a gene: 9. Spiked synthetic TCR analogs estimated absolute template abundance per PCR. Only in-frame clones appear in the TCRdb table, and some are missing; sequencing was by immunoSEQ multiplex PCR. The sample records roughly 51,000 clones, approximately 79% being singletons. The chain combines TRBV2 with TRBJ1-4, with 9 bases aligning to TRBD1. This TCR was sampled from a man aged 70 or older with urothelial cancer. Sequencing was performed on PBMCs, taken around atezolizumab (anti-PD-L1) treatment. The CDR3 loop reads CASVQGAQSNEKLFF. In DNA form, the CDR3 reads TGTGCCAGTGTACAGGGGGCGCAGAGTAATGAAAAACTGTTTTTT.